The source of this T cell receptor beta chain is a study of blood T cells in healthy people across ages. Broader study findings: Aged donors had fewer naive CD4+ cells and lower diversity than long-lived donors. The unknown donor CMV status may have confounded expanded clonotype changes.

Per the germline V gene, CDR1 is SGDLS and CDR2 is YYNGEE. The CDR3 totals 14 residues. The ends were cut back, 3 bases at V and 0 bases at J, with 9 bases in the middle. On this clonotype itself: The antigen is unknown.

Together with a sample-barcoded 5' primer, a J-beta primer mix was included in a second PCR lasting about 7 to 11 cycles. TCRdb reprocessed the 5' RACE reads with MiXCR, giving one entry per CDR3 protein. The data contain 800,000 or so distinct CDR3 sequences, roughly 60% of them singletons. Sequencing was performed on blood. This TCR derives from a man aged 25-40 years in good health. The chain uses TRBV9 and TRBJ2-5; D unresolved. In nucleotides, the CDR3 is TGTGCCAGCAGCGCGGACGGTAACCAAGAGACCCAGTACTTC. Protein product: CASSADGNQETQYF.